This T cell receptor beta chain was identified in a study of blood T cells in healthy people across ages. Notes on the study in general: Naive T cell percentage showed a strong correlation with the diversity of TCR beta.

About this clonotype: As yet, its antigen is unknown.

A J-beta primer mix and a sample-barcoded 5' primer were used in a second PCR of roughly 7 to 12 cycles. All samples gave at least 3 million CDR3-containing paired-end reads. TCRdb re-called the 5' RACE reads through MiXCR, storing one row per CDR3 protein. The sample includes hundreds of thousands of distinct CDR3 sequences, 40% to 45% of them seen just once. The CDR3 sequence is 14 residues long. V was cut by 3 bases and J by 13 bases, with 19 bases left in between. Germline CDR1 and CDR2: SGHTA and FQGNSA. The sequenced sample consisted of blood. This receptor was identified in an elderly man in good health. The chain joins TRBV7-2 to TRBJ2-1; D may be TRBD2 (6 bases). The CDR3 nucleotides are TGTGCCAGCAGCTTTGCGGGAAGCGGAGAGACCCAGTTCTTC. Translating it yields CASSFAGSGETQFF.